This TCR beta chain was obtained from a study of naive and memory T cell subsets. Ligated cDNA underwent four rounds of PCR with nested alpha and beta constant region primers and SP2. A single record per CDR3 protein comes from TCRdb applying MiXCR to the UMI-ligation and nested PCR reads. The table lists about 26,000 distinct CDR3 sequences, 5.2% of them singletons. This clonotype was recorded at least ten times. An oligonucleotide containing a UMI was ligated to the 3' end of TCR cDNA. The CDR3 is 16 residues long. Germline loops: CDR1 SGHTA, CDR2 FQGNSA. The V and J ends lost 1 base and 5 bases respectively, with 16 bases between them.

The sequence came from an adult in good health. Source material: blood. This chain links TRBV7-2 with TRBJ2-3; D might be TRBD2 (6 bases). The DNA for the CDR3 is TGTGCCAGCAGCTTAGTACTAGCTGAAGGAGGAGATACGCAGTATTTT. It codes for CASSLVLAEGGDTQYF.